These T cell receptor beta chains were read from a single sample in a study of T and B cells in COVID-19 patients. TCRdb called the multiplex PCR reads again in MiXCR, with one record for every CDR3 protein. The table includes roughly 11,000 distinct CDR3 sequences, around 30% detected once. The specimen was blood. The receptors originated from a human donor who had recovered from COVID-19. CDR3s leave out the opening cysteine and the closing phenylalanine or tryptophan. A D gene is named only where the DNA matches it firmly.

J	D	V	CDR3
TRBJ2-3	-	TRBV29-1	SDQVPGTDTQY
TRBJ1-5	-	TRBV6-5	ASSYSVGPNQPQH
TRBJ2-4	-	TRBV5-4	ASSFITGSLIAKNIQY
TRBJ2-7	TRBD2	TRBV6-5	ASIKTSGGPYEQY
TRBJ2-1	-	TRBV12-3/TRBV12-4	ASENGVHNEQF
TRBJ2-1	-	TRBV6-6	ASNPAGQEQF
TRBJ1-5	TRBD1	TRBV6-1	ASSEVRGRNQPQH
TRBJ2-3	TRBD2	TRBV6-2/TRBV6-3	ASSSGTSATTDTQY
TRBJ1-1	-	TRBV7-9	ASSPPEGLGNTEAF
TRBJ2-3	-	TRBV28	ASSSPGSESTDTQY
TRBJ2-3	-	TRBV18	ASSLNDRRRWY
TRBJ1-2	TRBD1	TRBV19	ASSRQGAGIYGYT
TRBJ1-6	-	TRBV6-5	ASSYRGFTLH
TRBJ1-4	-	TRBV4-1	ASSPTWGGSHELYEKLF
TRBJ1-2	TRBD1	TRBV20-1	SASTGEGSTYGYT
TRBJ2-5	-	TRBV7-2	ASSLDLMTQY
TRBJ2-3	TRBD2	TRBV6-2/TRBV6-3	ASRDQLAGATDTQY
TRBJ2-3	-	TRBV11-1	ASSPRQSFTDTQY
TRBJ2-7	TRBD2	TRBV6-5	ASTPRAGGPYEQY
TRBJ2-7	-	TRBV6-5	ASSPSDYEQY
TRBJ2-5	-	TRBV24-1	ATSDPGKLQETQY
TRBJ2-3	-	TRBV6-2/TRBV6-3	ASSPRGGGTDTQY
TRBJ1-2	-	TRBV6-5	ASSSRGGVASGYT
TRBJ2-3	-	TRBV18	ASSPPEPLSTDTQY